A single sample gave rise to the 15 T cell receptor beta chains below, sequenced in a study of T cell responses to AZD1222 COVID-19 vaccine. The table came from immunoSEQ multiplex PCR; TCRdb's copy has only in-frame clones and leaves some out. This table has about 120,000 clones, under 95% appearing once. Specimen: peripheral blood, collected 28 days after the second AZD1222 dose. Source of these receptors: an adult who received the AZD1222 COVID-19 vaccine.

The chain is built from TRBV25-1 and TRBJ1-1; D ambiguous. The length of the CDR3 is 12 residues. Germline V gene sequence: CDR1 MGHDK, CDR2 SYGVNS. V was trimmed by 5 bases and J by 5 bases, leaving 9 bases between them. For the CDR3, the DNA is TGTGCCAGCAGTACCCCCGGGACTGAAGCTTTCTTT. Its protein is CASSTPGTEAFF.

CDR3 sequence (DNA): TGTGCCAGCAGCGTAGTATCCAGCGGGAGGTACACCGGGGAGCTGTTTTTT. This gives the protein CASSVVSSGRYTGELFF. The genes are TRBV9 and TRBJ2-2; 9 bases are shared with TRBD2. This CDR3 is 17 amino acids long. V shed 0 bases and J 3 bases; nucleotides not matched to a gene: 6. Germline V gives CDR1 SGDLS, CDR2 YYNGEE.

The genes are TRBV4-1 and TRBJ2-5; no clear D gene. The germline CDR1 and CDR2 sequences are MGHRA and YSYEKL. V gave up 4 bases and J gave up 1 base, with 10 bases separating them. This CDR3 region has 14 residues. Here the CDR3 DNA reads TGCGCCAGCAGCCGGATCGGCAGCCAAGAGACCCAGTACTTC. Its protein is CASSRIGSQETQYF.

The V gene is TRBV19, the J gene TRBJ2-2; D is possibly TRBD1 (6 bases). The CDR3 runs to 16 residues. The V and J ends lost 3 bases and 3 bases respectively, with 14 bases between them. CDR1 and CDR2 from the germline V gene are LNHDA and SQIVND (reference sequence). In DNA, the CDR3 is TGTGCCAGTAGTATCCCCACAGGGCGAGACACCGGGGAGCTGTTTTTT. Translating it yields CASSIPTGRDTGELFF.

This clone came up once. The V call is TRBV5-1, the J call TRBJ2-1; 7 positions agree with TRBD2. The CDR3 length is 15 residues. Germline CDR1 and CDR2: SGHRS and YFSETQ. V shed 4 bases and J 3 bases; nucleotides not matched to a gene: 7. The chain's CDR3 is CASSGSGTNYNEQFF. In DNA form, the CDR3 reads TGCGCCAGCAGCGGATCGGGGACTAACTACAATGAGCAGTTCTTC.

This clone appeared a single time. The J gene is TRBJ2-4, the V gene TRBV6-5; unclear D gene. Germline CDR1 and CDR2: MNHEY and SVGAGI. V lost 7 bases and J lost 0, with 13 bases in between. The CDR3 totals 15 residues. CDR3 sequence (DNA): TGTGCCAGCATGGGCGGCATATTAGCCAAAAACATTCAGTACTTC. Its protein product is CASMGGILAKNIQYF.

This clone appeared once. The CDR3: CASSPTGSGTDTQYF. DNA of the CDR3: TGTGCCAGCAGCCCTACGGGGAGCGGCACAGATACGCAGTATTTT. The chain is built from TRBV7-6 and TRBJ2-3; a possible D gene is TRBD2 (5 bases). V was shortened by 5 bases and J by 1 base, with 13 bases between the two germline ends. This CDR3 comprises 15 residues. Germline CDR1 and CDR2: SGHVS and FNYEAQ.

This sequence joins TRBV4-3 and TRBJ1-3; D remains ambiguous. Trimming removed 0 bases at V and 0 bases at J, with 12 bases between. Germline V lookup: CDR1 LGHNA, CDR2 YSLEER. The CDR3 runs 17 residues. Here the CDR3 DNA reads TGCGCCAGCAGCCAAGATTCGACCGCTGGCTCTGGAAACACCATATATTTT. Translated: CASSQDSTAGSGNTIYF.

The chain employs TRBV7-9 and TRBJ1-1; maybe TRBD1 (5 bases). The V end lost 3 bases, the J end lost 5 bases, and 13 bases lay between the germline ends. CDR3 length: 14 amino acids. Germline lookup yields CDR1 SEHNR and CDR2 FQNEAQ (reference sequence). This chain's CDR3 is CASSLSGSWTEAFF. The CDR3 DNA follows: TGTGCCAGCAGCTTGTCAGGGTCGTGGACTGAAGCTTTCTTT.

The chain carries TRBV10-3 and TRBJ2-1; 12 nucleotides match TRBD2. The CDR3 length is 16 residues. The V and J ends lost 6 bases and 0 bases, in that order; junction bases with no gene match: 3. Germline-derived CDR1 and CDR2 are ENHRY and SYGVKD. CDR3 in amino acids: CAIRPTSGGSYNEQFF. CDR3 nucleotide sequence: TGTGCCATCAGACCGACTAGCGGGGGCTCCTACAATGAGCAGTTCTTC.

The chain recombines TRBV1 with TRBJ1-4; the table calls TRBD1, which could not be checked here. TRBV1 is classified as a pseudogene. The CDR3 sequence is 10 residues long. CDR3 DNA sequence: TGCACCAGCAGCCGTCGGGACAATCCGTTT. Translating it yields CTSSRRDNPF.

This clone was counted once. The chain recombines TRBV5-1 with TRBJ1-2; D possibly corresponds to TRBD1 (5 bases). Germline V lookup: CDR1 SGHRS, CDR2 YFSETQ. The CDR3 covers 20 residues. V was shortened by 5 bases and J by 2 bases, with 31 bases between the two germline ends. For the CDR3, the DNA is TGCGCCAGCAGTCCCGCGGGGCAGGGACTCGAGGACTTTAGAAACTATGGCTACACCTTC. Translation: CASSPAGQGLEDFRNYGYTF.

This chain links TRBV19 with TRBJ1-2, with 10 bases identical to TRBD1. Germline CDR1 is LNHDA and CDR2 is SQIVND (reference sequence). V was pared by 5 bases and J by 7 bases, with 7 bases of the junction left unmatched. This CDR3 has 14 residues. The CDR3 protein is CASSPGTGVGGYTF. DNA of the CDR3: TGTGCCAGTAGTCCAGGGACAGGGGTTGGTGGCTACACCTTC.

The chain's CDR3 is CASSLRPVSSGTQETQYF. CDR3 nucleotides: TGTGCCAGCAGCTTAAGACCAGTTTCTAGCGGGACCCAAGAGACCCAGTACTTC. This rearrangement joins TRBV7-8 to TRBJ2-5; 9 positions match TRBD2. The germline V gene encodes CDR1 SGHVS and CDR2 FQNEAQ. There are 18 residues in the CDR3. The V segment lost 2 bases and the J segment 1 base; nucleotides outside the gene matches: 11.

The chain is built from TRBV27 and TRBJ1-6; D not certain. This CDR3 has 14 residues. Between the trimmed V and J ends, which lost 5 bases and 3 bases, there was a span of 8 bases. Germline assignment: CDR1 MNHEY and CDR2 SMNVEV (reference sequence). The CDR3 loop reads CASSVNLYNSPLHF. In DNA, the CDR3 is TGTGCCAGCAGTGTCAACCTCTATAATTCACCCCTCCACTTT.